This T cell receptor beta chain came from a study of T cells in Graves' hyperthyroidism and ophthalmopathy. The authors deemed Graves' hyperthyroidism stable absent ophthalmopathy progression within 18 months. Diagnoses used clinical symptoms, serum thyroxine and TRAb, thyroid ultrasound and orbital computed tomography. From RNA transcripts, TCR beta CDR3 regions were amplified. When the TCR CDR3 underwent first-round RT-PCR, the HTBI primer set was used. MiXCR, run by TCRdb on the multiplex PCR reads, gives a single entry per CDR3 protein. The repertoire consists of roughly 750,000 distinct CDR3 sequences, with roughly 15% occurring once and the leading ten covering 8.4%. Germline V gene data show CDR1 as SGHTA and CDR2 as FQGNSA. The length of the CDR3 is 14 residues. Trimming took off 2 bases at V and 7 bases at J, with 12 bases between the two ends.

This chain joins TRBV7-2 and TRBJ1-5; TRBD1 might be the D (5 bases). The source material was blood. The receptor was isolated from a man aged 18 to 35 with Graves' hyperthyroidism. The CDR3 DNA reads TGTGCCAGCAGCTTATCGCAGGGCGGCCAGCCCCAGCATTTT. Translating gives CASSLSQGGQPQHF.